This T cell receptor (beta chain) was sequenced during a study of T cell responses to AZD1222 COVID-19 vaccine. The CDR3 has 15 amino acids. CDR1 MNHEY and CDR2 SMNVEV come from the germline V gene (reference sequence). Trimming removed 5 bases at V and 4 bases at J, with 18 bases between. This table comes from immunoSEQ multiplex PCR, and its TCRdb copy is limited to in-frame clones, with some not included. The data hold 100,000 to 150,000 clones, with roughly 87% observed a single time. The clonotype originates from an adult in good health. The chain uses TRBV27 and TRBJ2-7; D might be TRBD2 (7 bases). The source was peripheral blood, collected on day 0 of MenACWY control vaccination. Here the CDR3 DNA reads TGTGCCAGCAGTCCCTCCGGGGGCGGGAGATACGAGCAGTACTTC. Translated: CASSPSGGGRYEQYF.